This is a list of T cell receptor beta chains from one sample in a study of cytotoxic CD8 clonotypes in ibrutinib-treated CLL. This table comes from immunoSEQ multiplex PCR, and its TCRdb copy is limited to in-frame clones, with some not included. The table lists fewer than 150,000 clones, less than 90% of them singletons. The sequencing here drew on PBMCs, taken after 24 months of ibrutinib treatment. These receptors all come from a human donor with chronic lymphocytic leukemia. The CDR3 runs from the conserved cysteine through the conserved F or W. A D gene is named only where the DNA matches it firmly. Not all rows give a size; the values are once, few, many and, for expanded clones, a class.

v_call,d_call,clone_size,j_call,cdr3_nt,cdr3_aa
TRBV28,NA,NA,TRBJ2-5,TGTGCCAGCAGTCCACTCAACCAAGAGACCCAGTACTTC,CASSPLNQETQYF
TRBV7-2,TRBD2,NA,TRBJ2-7,TGTGCCAGCAGCTGGACTAGCGGCTCCTACGAGCAGTACTTC,CASSWTSGSYEQYF
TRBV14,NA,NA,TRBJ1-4,TGTGCCAGCAGCCTAGGCGGGCCAGGCCTCAATGAAAAACTGTTTTTT,CASSLGGPGLNEKLFF
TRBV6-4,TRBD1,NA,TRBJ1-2,TGTGCCAGCAGGGAACAACAGACAGGGAACTATGGCTACACCTTC,CASREQQTGNYGYTF
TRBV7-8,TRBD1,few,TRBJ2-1,TGTGCCAGCAGCCACCGCAGGACAGGGGGCAATGAGCAGTTCTTC,CASSHRRTGGNEQFF
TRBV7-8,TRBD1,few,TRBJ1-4,TGTGCCAGCAGCGCAGGACAGGTTAATGAAAAACTGTTTTTT,CASSAGQVNEKLFF
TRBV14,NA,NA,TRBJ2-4,TGTGCCAGCAGCTCCGCCGGCGTTCAGTACTTC,CASSSAGVQYF
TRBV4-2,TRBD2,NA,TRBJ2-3,TGTGCCAGCAGCCAAGCCCAGCGGGGGGGCGATACGCAGTATTTT,CASSQAQRGGDTQYF
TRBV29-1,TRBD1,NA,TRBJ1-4,TGCAGCGTCGCTAATGAAGACAGGGCTAATGAAAAACTGTTTTTT,CSVANEDRANEKLFF
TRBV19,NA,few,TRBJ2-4,TGTGCCAGTAGTATTAAAAACATTCAGTACTTC,CASSIKNIQYF
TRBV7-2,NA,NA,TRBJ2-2,TGTGCCAGCAGCTTAGGGGACCGAACGAACACCGGGGAGCTGTTTTTT,CASSLGDRTNTGELFF
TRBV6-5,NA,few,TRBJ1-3,TGTGCCAGCAGGCCCCCCACTCCTGGAAACACCATATATTTT,CASRPPTPGNTIYF
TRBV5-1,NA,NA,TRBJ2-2,TGCGCCAGCAGCTTGCACCGTTCGAACACCGGGGAGCTGTTTTTT,CASSLHRSNTGELFF